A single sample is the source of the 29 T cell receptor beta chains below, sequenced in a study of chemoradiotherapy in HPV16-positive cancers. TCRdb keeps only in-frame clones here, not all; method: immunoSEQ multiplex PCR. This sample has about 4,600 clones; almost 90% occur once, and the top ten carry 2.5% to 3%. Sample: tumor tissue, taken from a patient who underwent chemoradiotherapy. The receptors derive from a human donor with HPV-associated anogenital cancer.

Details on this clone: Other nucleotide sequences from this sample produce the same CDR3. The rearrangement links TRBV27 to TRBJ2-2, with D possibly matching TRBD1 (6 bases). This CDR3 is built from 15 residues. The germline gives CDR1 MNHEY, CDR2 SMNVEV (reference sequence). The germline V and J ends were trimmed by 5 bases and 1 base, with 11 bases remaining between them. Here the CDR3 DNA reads TGTGCCAGCAGTCACAGGGCTGGGAACACCGGGGAGCTGTTTTTT. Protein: CASSHRAGNTGELFF.

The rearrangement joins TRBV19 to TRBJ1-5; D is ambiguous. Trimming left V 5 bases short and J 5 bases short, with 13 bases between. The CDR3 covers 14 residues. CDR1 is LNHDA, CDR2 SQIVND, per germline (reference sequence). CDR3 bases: TGTGCCAGTAGTCCCTCCAGAGGCGATCAGCCCCAGCATTTT. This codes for CASSPSRGDQPQHF.

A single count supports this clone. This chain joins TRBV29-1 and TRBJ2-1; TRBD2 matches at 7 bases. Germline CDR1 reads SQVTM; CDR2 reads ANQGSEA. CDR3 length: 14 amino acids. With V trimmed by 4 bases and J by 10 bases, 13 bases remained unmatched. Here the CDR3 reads CSVGGRLAADEQFF. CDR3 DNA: TGCAGCGTTGGAGGTAGGCTAGCGGCGGACGAGCAGTTCTTC.

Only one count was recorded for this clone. In DNA form, the CDR3 reads TGTGCCAGCAGCGGGACTAGCGGCGAGGATGCGCAGTATTTT. Its translation: CASSGTSGEDAQYF. V is TRBV2 and J is TRBJ2-3, with 11 bases fitting TRBD2. This CDR3 region has 14 residues. The germline V gene has CDR1 SNHLY and CDR2 FYNNEI. V shed 6 bases, J shed 10 bases, and the junction held 9 bases outside the gene matches.

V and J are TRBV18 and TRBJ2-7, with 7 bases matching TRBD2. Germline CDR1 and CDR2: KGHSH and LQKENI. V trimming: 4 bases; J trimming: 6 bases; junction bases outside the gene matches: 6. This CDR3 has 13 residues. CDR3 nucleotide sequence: TGTGCCAGCTCACGAGGACTAGAAAGCGAGCAGTACGTC. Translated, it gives CASSRGLESEQYV.

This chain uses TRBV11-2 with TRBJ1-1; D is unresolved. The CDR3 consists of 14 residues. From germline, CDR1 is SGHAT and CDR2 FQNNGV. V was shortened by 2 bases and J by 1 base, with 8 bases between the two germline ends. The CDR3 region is CASSLSFTNTEAFF. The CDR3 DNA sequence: TGTGCCAGCAGCTTAAGTTTCACGAACACTGAAGCTTTCTTT.

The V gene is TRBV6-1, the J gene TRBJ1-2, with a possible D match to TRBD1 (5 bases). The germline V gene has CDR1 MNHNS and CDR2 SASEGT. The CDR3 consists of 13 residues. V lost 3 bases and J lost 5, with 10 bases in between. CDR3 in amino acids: CASSDTGRYGYTF. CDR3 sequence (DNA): TGTGCCAGCAGTGATACGGGACGGTATGGCTACACCTTC.

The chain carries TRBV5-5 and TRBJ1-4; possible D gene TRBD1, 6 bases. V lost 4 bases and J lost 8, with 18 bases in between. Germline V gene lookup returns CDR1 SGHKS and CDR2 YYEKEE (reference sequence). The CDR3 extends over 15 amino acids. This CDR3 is CASSPETGIQEKLFF. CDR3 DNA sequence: TGTGCCAGCAGCCCGGAAACAGGGATACAGGAAAAACTGTTTTTT.

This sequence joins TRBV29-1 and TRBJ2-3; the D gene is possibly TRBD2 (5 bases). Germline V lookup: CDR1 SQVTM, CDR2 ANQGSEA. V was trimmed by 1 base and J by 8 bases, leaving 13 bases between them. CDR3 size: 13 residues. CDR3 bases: TGCAGCGTTGAAGTGGAGGCCCAGAGTACGCAGTATTTT. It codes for CSVEVEAQSTQYF.

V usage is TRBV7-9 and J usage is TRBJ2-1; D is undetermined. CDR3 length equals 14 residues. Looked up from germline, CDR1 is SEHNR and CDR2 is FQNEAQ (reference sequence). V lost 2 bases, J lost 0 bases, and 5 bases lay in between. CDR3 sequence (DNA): TGTGCCAGCAGCTTACCGGACTCCTACAATGAGCAGTTCTTC. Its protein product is CASSLPDSYNEQFF.

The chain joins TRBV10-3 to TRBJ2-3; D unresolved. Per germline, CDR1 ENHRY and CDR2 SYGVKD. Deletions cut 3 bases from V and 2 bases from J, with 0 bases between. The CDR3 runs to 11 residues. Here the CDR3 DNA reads TGTGCCATCAGTGACACAGATACGCAGTATTTT. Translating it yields CAISDTDTQYF.

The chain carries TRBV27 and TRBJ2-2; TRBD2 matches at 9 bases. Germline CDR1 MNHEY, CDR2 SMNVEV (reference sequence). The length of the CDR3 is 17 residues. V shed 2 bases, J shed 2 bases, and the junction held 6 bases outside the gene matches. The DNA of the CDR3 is TGTGCCAGCAGTTTAAGCTCTAGCGGGATAAACACCGGGGAGCTGTTTTTT. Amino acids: CASSLSSSGINTGELFF.

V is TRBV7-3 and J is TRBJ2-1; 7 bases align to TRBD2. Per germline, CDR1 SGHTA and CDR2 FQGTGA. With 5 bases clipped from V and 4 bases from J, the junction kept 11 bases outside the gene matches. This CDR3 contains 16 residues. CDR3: CASSQQTSSLYNEQFF. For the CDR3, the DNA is TGTGCCAGCAGCCAACAGACTAGCTCCTTATACAATGAGCAGTTCTTC. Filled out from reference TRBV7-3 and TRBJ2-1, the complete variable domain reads GAGVSQTPSNKVTEKGKYVELRCDPISGHTALYWYRQSLGQGPEFLIYFQGTGAADDSGLPNDRFFAVRPEGSVSTLKIQRTERGDSAVYLCASSQQTSSLYNEQFFGPGTRLTVL.

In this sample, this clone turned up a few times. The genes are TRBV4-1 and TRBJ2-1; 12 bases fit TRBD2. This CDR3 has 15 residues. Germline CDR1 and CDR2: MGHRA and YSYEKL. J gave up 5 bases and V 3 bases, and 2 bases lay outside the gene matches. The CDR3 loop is CASSHLAGGNNEQFF. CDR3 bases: TGCGCCAGCAGCCATCTAGCGGGAGGGAACAATGAGCAGTTCTTC.

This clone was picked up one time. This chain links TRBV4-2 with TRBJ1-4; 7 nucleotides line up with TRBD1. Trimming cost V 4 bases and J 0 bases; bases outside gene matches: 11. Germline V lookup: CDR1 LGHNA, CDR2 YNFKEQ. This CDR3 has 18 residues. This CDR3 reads CASSPTGAPTATNEKLFF. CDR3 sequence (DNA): TGTGCCAGCAGCCCTACAGGGGCCCCGACCGCAACTAATGAAAAACTGTTTTTT.

DNA of the CDR3: TGTGCCAGCAGCACCCGGGGAATAGCGGGGGTGACCGGGGAGCTGTTTTTT. It yields the protein CASSTRGIAGVTGELFF. The gene calls are TRBV5-8 and TRBJ2-2, with 9 bases that match TRBD2. The CDR3 loop spans 17 amino acids. Germline lookup yields CDR1 SGHTS and CDR2 YDEGEE. V lost 4 bases and J lost 5; bases outside the gene matches: 12.

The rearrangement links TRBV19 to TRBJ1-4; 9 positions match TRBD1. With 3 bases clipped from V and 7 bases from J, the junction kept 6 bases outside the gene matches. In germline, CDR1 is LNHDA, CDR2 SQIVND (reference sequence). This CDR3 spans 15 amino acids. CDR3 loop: CASSITGGASEKLFF. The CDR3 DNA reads TGTGCCAGTAGTATTACAGGGGGCGCGAGTGAAAAACTGTTTTTT.

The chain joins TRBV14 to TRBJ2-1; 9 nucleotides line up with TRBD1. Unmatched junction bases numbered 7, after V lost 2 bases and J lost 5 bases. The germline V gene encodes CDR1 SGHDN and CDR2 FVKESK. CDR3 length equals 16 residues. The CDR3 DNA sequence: TGTGCCAGCAGCCAACTTCCGGGACAGGGAGACAATGAGCAGTTCTTC. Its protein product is CASSQLPGQGDNEQFF. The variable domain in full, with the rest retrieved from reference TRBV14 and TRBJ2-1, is EAGVTQFPSHSVIEKGQTVTLRCDPISGHDNLYWYRRVMGKEIKFLLHFVKESKQDESGMPNNRFLAERTGGTYSTLKVQPAELEDSGVYFCASSQLPGQGDNEQFFGPGTRLTVL.

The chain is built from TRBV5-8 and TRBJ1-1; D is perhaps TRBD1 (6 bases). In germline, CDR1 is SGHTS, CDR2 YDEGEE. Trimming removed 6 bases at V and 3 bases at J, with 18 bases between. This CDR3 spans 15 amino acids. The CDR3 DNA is TGTGCCAGCACTCGGAGGAGAGGGGGGGACACTGAAGCTTTCTTT. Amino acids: CASTRRRGGDTEAFF.

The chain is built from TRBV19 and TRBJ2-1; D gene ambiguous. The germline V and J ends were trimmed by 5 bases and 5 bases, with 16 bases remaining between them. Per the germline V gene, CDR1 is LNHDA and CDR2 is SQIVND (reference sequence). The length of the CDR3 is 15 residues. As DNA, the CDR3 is TGTGCCAGTAGTTCCCACCCGACGGTGAACAATGAGCAGTTCTTC. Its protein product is CASSSHPTVNNEQFF.

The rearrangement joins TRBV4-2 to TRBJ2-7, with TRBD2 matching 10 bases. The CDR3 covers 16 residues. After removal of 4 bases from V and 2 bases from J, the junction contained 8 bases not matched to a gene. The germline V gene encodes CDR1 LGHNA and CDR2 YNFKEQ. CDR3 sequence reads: CASSPISAGGPYEQYF. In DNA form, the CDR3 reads TGTGCCAGCAGCCCTATATCAGCGGGAGGGCCCTACGAGCAGTACTTC.

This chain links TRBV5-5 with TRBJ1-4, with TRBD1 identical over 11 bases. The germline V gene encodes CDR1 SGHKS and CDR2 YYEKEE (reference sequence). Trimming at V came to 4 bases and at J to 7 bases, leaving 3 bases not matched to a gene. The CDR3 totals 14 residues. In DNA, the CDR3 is TGTGCCAGCAGCCAGGACAGGGGGCCTGAAAAACTGTTTTTT. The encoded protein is CASSQDRGPEKLFF.

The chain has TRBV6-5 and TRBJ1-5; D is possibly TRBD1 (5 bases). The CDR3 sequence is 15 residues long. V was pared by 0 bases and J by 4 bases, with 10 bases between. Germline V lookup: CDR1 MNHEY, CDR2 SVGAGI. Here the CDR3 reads CASSYSGALNQPQHF. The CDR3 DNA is TGTGCCAGCAGTTACTCCGGGGCATTAAATCAGCCCCAGCATTTT.

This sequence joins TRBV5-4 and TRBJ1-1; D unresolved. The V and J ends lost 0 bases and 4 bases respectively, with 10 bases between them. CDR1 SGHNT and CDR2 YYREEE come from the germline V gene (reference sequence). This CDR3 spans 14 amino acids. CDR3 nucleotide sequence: TGTGCCAGCAGCTTGGAGTCGGGATCCACTGAAGCTTTCTTT. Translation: CASSLESGSTEAFF.

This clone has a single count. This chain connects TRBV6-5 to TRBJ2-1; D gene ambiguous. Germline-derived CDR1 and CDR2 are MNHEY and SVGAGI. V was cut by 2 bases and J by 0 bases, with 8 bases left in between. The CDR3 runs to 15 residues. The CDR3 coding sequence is TGTGCCAGCAGTTACGGGGAAAGCTCCTACAATGAGCAGTTCTTC. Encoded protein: CASSYGESSYNEQFF.

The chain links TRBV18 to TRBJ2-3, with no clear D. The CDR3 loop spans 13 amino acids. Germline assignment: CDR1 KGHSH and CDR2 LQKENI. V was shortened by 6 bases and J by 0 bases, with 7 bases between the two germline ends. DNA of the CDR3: TGTGCCAGCTCCTCGAGTAGCACAGATACGCAGTATTTT. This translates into CASSSSSTDTQYF.

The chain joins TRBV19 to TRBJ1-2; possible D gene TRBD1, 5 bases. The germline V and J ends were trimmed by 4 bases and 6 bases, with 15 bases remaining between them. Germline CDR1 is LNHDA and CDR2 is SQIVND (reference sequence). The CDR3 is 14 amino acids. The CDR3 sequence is CASSSGQAKDGYTF. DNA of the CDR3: TGTGCCAGTAGTAGTGGACAAGCCAAGGATGGCTACACCTTC.

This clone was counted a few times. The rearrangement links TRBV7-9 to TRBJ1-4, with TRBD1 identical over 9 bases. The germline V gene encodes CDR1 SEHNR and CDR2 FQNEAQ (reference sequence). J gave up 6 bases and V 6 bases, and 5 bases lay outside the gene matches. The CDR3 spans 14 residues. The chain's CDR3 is CASRPRTGDEKLFF. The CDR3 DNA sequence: TGTGCCAGCAGGCCGAGGACAGGGGATGAAAAACTGTTTTTT.

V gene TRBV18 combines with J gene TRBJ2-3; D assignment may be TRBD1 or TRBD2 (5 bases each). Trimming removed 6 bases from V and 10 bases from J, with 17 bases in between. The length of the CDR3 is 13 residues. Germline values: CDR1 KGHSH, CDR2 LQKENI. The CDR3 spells CASSPDSGRSQYF. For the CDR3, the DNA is TGTGCCAGCTCCCCCGACAGCGGAAGGTCGCAGTATTTT.